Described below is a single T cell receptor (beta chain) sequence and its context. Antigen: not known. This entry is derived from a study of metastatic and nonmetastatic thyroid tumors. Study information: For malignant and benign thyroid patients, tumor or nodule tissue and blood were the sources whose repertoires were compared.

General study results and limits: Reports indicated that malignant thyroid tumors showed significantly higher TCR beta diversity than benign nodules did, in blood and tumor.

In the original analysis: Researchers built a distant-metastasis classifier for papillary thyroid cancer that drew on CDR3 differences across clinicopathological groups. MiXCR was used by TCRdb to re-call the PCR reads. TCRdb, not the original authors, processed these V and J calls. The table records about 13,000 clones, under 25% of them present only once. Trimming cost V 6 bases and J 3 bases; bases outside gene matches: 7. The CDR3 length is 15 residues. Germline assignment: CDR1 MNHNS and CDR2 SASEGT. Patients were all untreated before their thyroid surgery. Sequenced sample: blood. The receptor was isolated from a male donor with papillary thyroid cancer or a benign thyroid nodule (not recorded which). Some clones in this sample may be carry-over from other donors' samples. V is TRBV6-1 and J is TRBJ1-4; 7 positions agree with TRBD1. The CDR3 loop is CASSVSGGSNEKLFF. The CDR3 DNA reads TGTGCCAGCAGCGTTTCAGGGGGGTCTAATGAAAAACTGTTTTTT.